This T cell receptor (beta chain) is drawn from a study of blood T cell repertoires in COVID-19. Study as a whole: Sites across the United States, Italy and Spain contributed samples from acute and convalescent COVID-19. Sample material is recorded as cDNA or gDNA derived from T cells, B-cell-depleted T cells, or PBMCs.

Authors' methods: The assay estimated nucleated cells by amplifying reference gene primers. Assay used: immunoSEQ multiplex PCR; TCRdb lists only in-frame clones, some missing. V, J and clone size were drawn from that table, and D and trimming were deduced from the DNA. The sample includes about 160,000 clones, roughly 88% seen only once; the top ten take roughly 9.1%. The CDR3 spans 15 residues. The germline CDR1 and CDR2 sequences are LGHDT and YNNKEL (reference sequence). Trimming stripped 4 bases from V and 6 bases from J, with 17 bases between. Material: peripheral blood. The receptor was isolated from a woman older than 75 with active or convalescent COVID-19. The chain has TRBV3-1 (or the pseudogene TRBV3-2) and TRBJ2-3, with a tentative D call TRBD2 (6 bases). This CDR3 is CASSRQAGTWDTQYF. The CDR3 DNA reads TGTGCCAGCAGCCGACAAGCGGGCACTTGGGATACGCAGTATTTT.